This T cell receptor beta chain is from a study of radiotherapy plus CTLA-4 blockade in lung cancer. The CDR3 consists of 12 residues. Germline V lookup: CDR1 SGHNT, CDR2 YYREEE (reference sequence). The V and J ends lost 2 bases and 12 bases, in that order; junction bases with no gene match: 3. Assay used: immunoSEQ multiplex PCR; TCRdb lists only in-frame clones, some missing. Here the sample spans approximately 89,000 clones, around 81% being singletons. J is TRBJ1-4 and V is TRBV5-4; 8 bases match TRBD1. The sequence was obtained from a human donor with non-small cell lung cancer that progressed on radiotherapy plus ipilimumab. This sample comprised peripheral blood, obtained from a patient treated with radiotherapy plus ipilimumab. The CDR3 loop reads CASSFGQGQLFF. The CDR3 DNA sequence: TGTGCCAGCAGCTTTGGACAGGGACAACTGTTTTTT.